The 20 T cell receptor beta chains in this list originate from one sample, sequenced in a study of spatial heterogeneity in lung cancer. Study findings and constraints: Tumoral mutation counts were tracked by counts of expanded intratumoral alpha and beta TCRs.

Indicated time point: sample taken at primary tumor resection. Their antigens are not known. In TCRdb, the 5' RACE reads were re-called with MiXCR into one record per CDR3 protein. The sample holds about 100,000 distinct CDR3 sequences, 3.5% to 5% seen once. Sequenced here: lung tumor tissue, sampled at surgery. Source of these receptors: a male donor with early-stage non-small cell lung cancer.

There are many counts of this clonotype. The chain links TRBV11-2 to TRBJ2-1; the D gene is possibly TRBD2 (5 bases). Trimming left V 5 bases short and J 3 bases short, with 11 bases between. The CDR3 loop spans 14 amino acids. Germline CDR1 reads SGHAT; CDR2 reads FQNNGV. The CDR3 reads CASSRTGNYNEQFF. The CDR3, as DNA: TGTGCCAGCAGCCGGACCGGGAACTACAATGAGCAGTTCTTC.

Many counts were recorded for this clonotype. The V gene is TRBV29-1, the J gene TRBJ2-5; the D is unclear. This CDR3 contains 12 residues. The V and J ends lost 7 bases and 1 base respectively, with 10 bases between them. The germline V gene encodes CDR1 SQVTM and CDR2 ANQGSEA. The CDR3 loop is CSASDFQETQYF. The CDR3 DNA reads TGCAGCGCCTCAGACTTCCAAGAGACCCAGTACTTC.

This clonotype has a count of ten or more. The chain carries TRBV5-6 and TRBJ2-5; possible D gene TRBD1, 5 bases. The V and J ends lost 0 bases and 5 bases respectively, with 14 bases between them. This CDR3 comprises 15 residues. The V gene's germline CDR1 is SGHDT and CDR2 YYEEEE. This CDR3 reads CASSLAPRVLETQYF. As DNA, the CDR3 is TGTGCCAGCAGCTTGGCTCCCAGGGTATTGGAGACCCAGTACTTC.

Ten or more counts support this clonotype. The J gene is TRBJ2-4, the V gene TRBV7-9; D not certain. The CDR3 consists of 18 residues. The V end was cut by 5 bases, the J end by 0 bases, with 20 bases between. Germline-derived CDR1 and CDR2 are SEHNR and FQNEAQ (reference sequence). CDR3 amino acids: CASSQMTYPLLAKNIQYF. Written as DNA, the CDR3 is TGTGCCAGCAGCCAAATGACGTACCCCCTACTAGCCAAAAACATTCAGTACTTC.

The table lists this clonotype with many counts. The chain uses TRBV20-1 and TRBJ2-2; 8 bases fit TRBD1. After removal of 1 base from V and 5 bases from J, the junction contained 12 bases not matched to a gene. In germline, CDR1 is DFQATT, CDR2 SNEGSKA (reference sequence). This CDR3 region has 17 residues. CDR3 sequence reads: CSARVYPGQGGTGELFF. The CDR3 DNA reads TGCAGTGCTAGAGTTTATCCAGGACAGGGAGGAACCGGGGAGCTGTTTTTT.

This clonotype has at least ten counts. The chain combines TRBV20-1 with TRBJ2-1, with TRBD2 matching over 7 bases. V dropped 3 bases and J dropped 6; count of bases not matched to a gene: 8. This CDR3 is built from 14 residues. Germline CDR1 and CDR2: DFQATT and SNEGSKA (reference sequence). CDR3 residues: CSARGAGVRNEQFF. The CDR3 nucleotides are TGCAGTGCTAGGGGCGCGGGAGTACGCAATGAGCAGTTCTTC.

This clonotype was seen repeatedly, ten times or more. The rearrangement uses TRBV27 and TRBJ2-5; D is uncertain. Germline CDR1 is MNHEY and CDR2 is SMNVEV (reference sequence). V was clipped by 3 bases and J by 2 bases, with 7 bases between them. CDR3 length: 13 amino acids. The CDR3 nucleotides read TGTGCCAGCAGTTTTACCGTTCAAGAGACCCAGTACTTC. It is translated as CASSFTVQETQYF.

This clonotype has ten or more counts. The chain links TRBV27 to TRBJ2-2; 11 bases are shared with TRBD2. CDR3 length: 16 residues. Germline CDR1 and CDR2: MNHEY and SMNVEV (reference sequence). Trimming cost V 3 bases and J 9 bases; bases outside gene matches: 9. CDR3 bases: TGTGCCAGCAGTTTCTGGTTAGCGGGAGGGCCTCGGGAGCTGTTTTTT. Protein product: CASSFWLAGGPRELFF.

This clonotype showed up many times. The chain combines TRBV3-1 with TRBJ2-2; TRBD2 agrees at 9 bases. Trimming at V came to 2 bases and at J to 1 base, leaving 5 bases not matched to a gene. The CDR3 is 17 amino acids. Germline CDR1 and CDR2: LGHDT and YNNKEL (reference sequence). The DNA for the CDR3 is TGTGCCAGCAGCCAATTCGGCGGGAGGGTGAACACCGGGGAGCTGTTTTTT. This gives the protein CASSQFGGRVNTGELFF.

The CDR3 loop is CASGSSVWSPLHF. In nucleotides, the CDR3 is TGTGCCAGCGGGTCAAGCGTGTGGTCACCCCTCCACTTT. The rearrangement links TRBV6-1 to TRBJ1-6, with D unclear. V was cut by 8 bases and J by 10 bases, with 15 bases left in between. The CDR3 contains 13 residues. Germline V lookup: CDR1 MNHNS, CDR2 SASEGT.

This clonotype appeared many times. The chain has TRBV6-1 and TRBJ2-5; TRBD2 is a possible D gene (5 bases). The CDR3 runs to 16 residues. Germline loops: CDR1 MNHNS, CDR2 SASEGT. V was shortened by 5 bases and J by 2 bases, with 18 bases between the two germline ends. The CDR3 loop is CASSRGRSIIQETQYF. For the CDR3, the DNA is TGTGCCAGCAGTCGGGGAAGGTCTATCATACAAGAGACCCAGTACTTC.

Many counts were recorded for this clonotype. The V gene is TRBV28, the J gene TRBJ1-4, with no clear D. Germline V lookup: CDR1 MDHEN, CDR2 SYDVKM. The CDR3 covers 16 residues. The V and J ends lost 5 bases and 2 bases respectively, with 15 bases between them. The CDR3 spells CASSPGGVGTNEKLFF. DNA for the CDR3: TGTGCCAGCAGTCCTGGCGGAGTGGGTACTAATGAAAAACTGTTTTTT.

This clonotype was recorded at least ten times. This sequence joins TRBV5-1 and TRBJ2-3, with TRBD2 matching 9 bases. This CDR3 is 15 amino acids long. J gave up 2 bases and V 3 bases, and 4 bases lay outside the gene matches. The germline V gene has CDR1 SGHRS and CDR2 YFSETQ. The CDR3 loop reads CASSSRTSDTDTQYF. CDR3 sequence (DNA): TGCGCCAGCAGCTCCAGGACTAGCGACACAGATACGCAGTATTTT.

The chain uses TRBV4-1 and TRBJ2-4; D is ambiguous. From germline, CDR1 is MGHRA and CDR2 YSYEKL. CDR3 size: 12 residues. V dropped 0 bases and J dropped 7 bases, with 4 bases sitting between them. The CDR3 is CASSQDWNIQYF. CDR3 coding DNA: TGCGCCAGCAGCCAAGATTGGAACATTCAGTACTTC.

There are many counts of this clonotype. The V call is TRBV5-1, the J call TRBJ1-4; 10 bases are shared with TRBD1. The germline V gene has CDR1 SGHRS and CDR2 YFSETQ. The junction had 2 bases not matched to a gene; V was cut back by 4 bases and J by 5 bases. CDR3 length equals 14 residues. In nucleotides, the CDR3 is TGCGCCAGCAGCCGGGGACAGGGGAATGAAAAACTGTTTTTT. Its protein product is CASSRGQGNEKLFF. Combining the CDR3 with reference TRBV5-1 and TRBJ1-4 gives the whole variable domain KAGVTQTPRYLIKTRGQQVTLSCSPISGHRSVSWYQQTPGQGLQFLFEYFSETQRNKGNFPGRFSGRQFSNSRSEMNVSTLELGDSALYLCASSRGQGNEKLFFGSGTQLSVL.

This clonotype occurred a few times. The genes are TRBV18 and TRBJ2-3; D ambiguous. CDR3 size: 12 residues. The V end was cut by 2 bases, the J end by 4 bases, with 4 bases between. The V gene's germline CDR1 is KGHSH and CDR2 LQKENI. CDR3 nucleotide sequence: TGTGCCAGCTCACCATGGGCAGATACGCAGTATTTT. Amino acid sequence: CASSPWADTQYF.

This clonotype was counted between two and nine times. The gene calls are TRBV11-2 and TRBJ2-6; D assignment may be TRBD1 or TRBD2 (5 bases each). Germline V gives CDR1 SGHAT, CDR2 FQNNGV. This CDR3 has 19 residues. Deletions cut 3 bases from V and 1 base from J, with 19 bases between. CDR3 bases: TGTGCCAGCAGCTTGGGGCGGGCAGGGTCTGATTCTGGGGCCAACGTCCTGACTTTC. Its protein product is CASSLGRAGSDSGANVLTF.

This clonotype has a count of ten or more. The V gene is TRBV29-1, the J gene TRBJ2-5; 10 bases match TRBD1. The V and J ends lost 4 bases and 7 bases, in that order; junction bases with no gene match: 6. Per germline, CDR1 SQVTM and CDR2 ANQGSEA. CDR3 length: 13 amino acids. The CDR3, as DNA: TGCAGCGTTGTAGGGACAGGGGTAGGGACCCAGTACTTC. Protein sequence: CSVVGTGVGTQYF.

This clonotype has at least ten counts. The chain employs TRBV12-3 or TRBV12-4 and TRBJ2-3; a weak D match, TRBD2 (5 bases). V lost 5 bases to trimming and J lost 4 bases, with 10 bases between them. The CDR3 spans 13 residues. CDR3 amino acids: CASSRIGADTQYF. In nucleotides, the CDR3 is TGTGCCAGCAGTCGAATCGGGGCAGATACGCAGTATTTT.

There are many counts of this clonotype. This chain joins TRBV11-1 and TRBJ2-7; 7 nucleotides agree with TRBD1. CDR1 is SGHAT, CDR2 FQDESV, per germline (reference sequence). With 5 bases clipped from V and 3 bases from J, the junction kept 10 bases outside the gene matches. The CDR3 consists of 15 residues. Here the CDR3 reads CASSKWTGQDYEQYF. The CDR3 DNA reads TGTGCCAGCAGCAAATGGACAGGTCAGGACTACGAGCAGTACTTC.